The table lists the clone carrying this T cell receptor (beta chain) with a count of one. Its target is unknown. V lost 0 bases to trimming and J lost 7 bases; unmatched junction nucleotides: 5. CDR1 and CDR2 (germline): MNHEY, SVGAGI. CDR3 length: 16 residues. Only in-frame clones appear in the TCRdb table, and some are missing; sequencing was by immunoSEQ multiplex PCR. The sample includes about 70,000 clones, 85% to 95% of them seen just once. The data stem from a study of lymphopenia after photon versus proton radiotherapy. Study conclusions and caveats: After the lymphocyte nadir, photon-treated repertoires showed oligoclonal expansion, especially of CD8+ Temra cells. Under photons, naive T cells and diversity fell while effector/memory populations rose.

This chain joins TRBV6-5 and TRBJ2-1, with 11 bases fitting TRBD2. The TCR originated in a woman between 35 and 50 years old with cholangiocarcinoma. The source material was peripheral blood, sampled from a patient treated with photon-based radiotherapy. CDR3 sequence: CASSYSIAGGKNEQFF. The CDR3 DNA reads TGTGCCAGCAGTTACTCGATAGCGGGAGGGAAGAATGAGCAGTTCTTC.